The 11 T cell receptor beta chains given below trace back to one sample, sequenced in a study of blood T cell repertoires in COVID-19. Repertoires were generated with immunoSEQ multiplex PCR, while TCRdb's copy carries only in-frame clones and drops some. The sample shows roughly 92,000 clones, about nine tenths of them seen only once. The sample was peripheral blood. These receptor sequences come from an elderly woman with acute or convalescent COVID-19.

The rearrangement joins TRBV18 to TRBJ1-2; D not resolved. Germline lookup yields CDR1 KGHSH and CDR2 LQKENI. With 6 bases removed from V and 5 bases from J, the gap between germline ends came to 13 bases. The CDR3 has 13 residues. The CDR3 DNA reads as TGTGCCAGCTCCCCGAGACTCGAATATGGCTACACCTTC. The encoded protein is CASSPRLEYGYTF.

The chain joins TRBV9 to TRBJ1-1, with TRBD1 matching over 7 bases. J was trimmed by 0 bases and V by 3 bases; bases with no gene match: 2. The germline CDR1 and CDR2 sequences are SGDLS and YYNGEE. The CDR3 is 14 residues long. CDR3 DNA: TGTGCCAGCAGCGCCGGGACAGTGAACACTGAAGCTTTCTTT. Translated: CASSAGTVNTEAFF. The full variable domain, completed using reference TRBV9 and TRBJ1-1, is DSGVTQTPKHLITATGQRVTLRCSPRSGDLSVYWYQQSLDQGLQFLIQYYNGEERAKGNILERFSAQQFPDLHSELNLSSLELGDSALYFCASSAGTVNTEAFFGQGTRLTVV.

This chain links TRBV3-1 (or the pseudogene TRBV3-2) with TRBJ2-3; TRBD2 aligns across 13 bases. The germline gives CDR1 LGHDT, CDR2 YNNKEL (reference sequence). The CDR3 covers 19 residues. V lost 2 bases and J lost 1; bases outside the gene matches: 9. The DNA for the CDR3 is TGTGCCAGCAGCCAAAGGACTAGCGGGAGTAAATTGGGCACAGATACGCAGTATTTT. This gives the protein CASSQRTSGSKLGTDTQYF.

V and J are TRBV30 and TRBJ2-5, with D maybe TRBD2 (6 bases). The germline gives CDR1 GTSNPN, CDR2 SVGIG (reference sequence). This CDR3 has 12 amino acids. Deletions cut 2 bases from V and 5 bases from J, with 9 bases between. The CDR3 protein is CAWSTGSETQYF. Here the CDR3 DNA reads TGTGCCTGGAGTACCGGGAGTGAGACCCAGTACTTC.

The rearrangement uses TRBV6-2 or TRBV6-3 and TRBJ2-3; 7 nucleotides align to TRBD2. The ends lost 6 bases at V and 11 bases at J; junction bases unmatched: 8. Germline CDR1 MNHEY, CDR2 SVGEGT. The CDR3 sequence is 12 residues long. CDR3 protein: CASSFGLGRQYF. CDR3 bases: TGTGCCAGCAGCTTCGGACTAGGACGGCAGTATTTT.

V is TRBV12-3 or TRBV12-4 and J is TRBJ2-1, with D perhaps matching TRBD2 (5 bases). Trimming shortened V by 6 bases and J by 9 bases, and 15 bases separated the two germline ends. This CDR3 has 13 amino acids. Here the CDR3 DNA reads TGTGCCAGCAGACTGCCTCCCCGGGGTGAGCAGTTCTTC. Protein product: CASRLPPRGEQFF.

CDR3 amino acids: CASSYIRGTAGEQYF. CDR3 sequence (DNA): TGTGCCAGCAGCTATATCAGGGGGACGGCGGGCGAGCAGTACTTC. This chain connects TRBV5-6 to TRBJ2-7, with 7 positions matching TRBD1. The V segment lost 3 bases and the J segment 6 bases; nucleotides outside the gene matches: 12. CDR3 length: 15 amino acids. Germline V gene lookup returns CDR1 SGHDT and CDR2 YYEEEE.

This rearrangement joins TRBV5-5 to TRBJ1-1; D is possibly TRBD1 (6 bases). The V end was cut by 3 bases, the J end by 11 bases, with 14 bases between. The CDR3 runs to 12 residues. Germline CDR1 and CDR2: SGHKS and YYEKEE (reference sequence). The CDR3 DNA reads TGTGCCAGCAGCTCGAAGGGGACAACCGCTTTCTTT. Translated, it gives CASSSKGTTAFF.

The chain combines TRBV5-1 with TRBJ1-3; 9 positions match TRBD1. CDR3 length equals 15 residues. Germline CDR1 reads SGHRS; CDR2 reads YFSETQ. J gave up 4 bases and V 4 bases, and 6 bases lay outside the gene matches. The chain's CDR3 is CASSTTGGGGNTIYF. CDR3 bases: TGCGCCAGCAGCACAACAGGGGGCGGAGGAAACACCATATATTTT.

The J gene is TRBJ2-7, the V gene TRBV6-5; TRBD1 is a possible D gene (6 bases). Between the trimmed V and J ends, which lost 6 bases and 3 bases, there was a span of 15 bases. Germline V CDR1 and CDR2: MNHEY, SVGAGI. The length of the CDR3 is 14 residues. In DNA form, the CDR3 reads TGTGCCAGCAGACAGGGCTGGGGGAACTACGAGCAGTACTTC. Protein sequence: CASRQGWGNYEQYF.

The chain recombines TRBV19 with TRBJ2-1; 7 nucleotides agree with TRBD2. Germline lookup yields CDR1 LNHDA and CDR2 SQIVND (reference sequence). The length of the CDR3 is 14 residues. With 7 bases clipped from V and 9 bases from J, the junction kept 12 bases outside the gene matches. CDR3 region: CASTPAGPPVEQFF. The CDR3 DNA is TGTGCCAGTACCCCAGCGGGGCCACCCGTTGAGCAGTTCTTC.